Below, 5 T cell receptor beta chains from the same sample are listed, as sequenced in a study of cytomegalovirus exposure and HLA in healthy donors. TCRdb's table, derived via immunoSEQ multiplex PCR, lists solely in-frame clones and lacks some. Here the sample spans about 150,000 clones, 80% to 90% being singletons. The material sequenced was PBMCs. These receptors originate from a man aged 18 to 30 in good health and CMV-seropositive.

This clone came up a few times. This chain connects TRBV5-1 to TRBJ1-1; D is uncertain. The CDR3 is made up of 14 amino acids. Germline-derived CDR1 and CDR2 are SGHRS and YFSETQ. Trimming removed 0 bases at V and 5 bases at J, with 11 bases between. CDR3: CASSLERVGTEAFF. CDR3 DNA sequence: TGCGCCAGCAGCTTGGAGAGGGTGGGAACTGAAGCTTTCTTT.

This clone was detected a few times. The CDR3 DNA sequence: TGTGCCAGCACCAAGACTAGCGGGAGAGGGGAGACCCAGTACTTC. Translating gives CASTKTSGRGETQYF. The chain uses TRBV7-6 and TRBJ2-5; 12 nucleotides agree with TRBD2. The CDR3 has 15 residues. V trimming: 7 bases; J trimming: 5 bases; junction bases outside the gene matches: 8. Germline CDR1 reads SGHVS; CDR2 reads FNYEAQ.

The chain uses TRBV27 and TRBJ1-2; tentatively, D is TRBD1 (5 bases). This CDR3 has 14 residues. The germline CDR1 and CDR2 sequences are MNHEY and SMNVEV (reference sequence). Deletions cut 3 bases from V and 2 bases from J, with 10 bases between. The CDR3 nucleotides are TGTGCCAGCAGTTTCAGGGAAAGCAACTATGGCTACACCTTC. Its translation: CASSFRESNYGYTF.

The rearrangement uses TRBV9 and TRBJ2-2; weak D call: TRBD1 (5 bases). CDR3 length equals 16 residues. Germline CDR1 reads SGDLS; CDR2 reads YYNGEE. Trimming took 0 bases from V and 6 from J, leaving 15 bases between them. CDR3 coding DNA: TGTGCCAGCAGCGTAGTGAACAGGTCGATTCCCGGGGAGCTGTTTTTT. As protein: CASSVVNRSIPGELFF.

CDR3 amino acids: CASSFRAGTEAFF. DNA for the CDR3: TGTGCCAGCAGCTTCAGGGCCGGCACTGAAGCTTTCTTT. The rearrangement joins TRBV11-2 to TRBJ1-1; perhaps TRBD1 as D (5 bases). There are 13 residues in the CDR3. CDR1 SGHAT and CDR2 FQNNGV come from the germline V gene. The germline V and J ends were trimmed by 3 bases and 4 bases, with 9 bases remaining between them.